Below are 26 T cell receptor beta chains sequenced from a single sample in a study of blood T cell repertoires in COVID-19. Only in-frame clones appear in the TCRdb table, and some are missing; sequencing was by immunoSEQ multiplex PCR. The sample comprises about 360,000 clones, approximately 86% of which are singletons, and around 3% rests with the top ten. Material: peripheral blood. The receptor source for this set is a human donor in a cohort sampled during active COVID-19.

V is TRBV6-5 and J is TRBJ1-3; 7 bases are shared with TRBD1. The CDR3 covers 15 residues. CDR1 is MNHEY, CDR2 SVGAGI, per germline. J was trimmed by 4 bases and V by 10 bases; bases with no gene match: 13. The CDR3 here is CATNLRDSWGNTIYF. The CDR3 coding sequence is TGTGCCACCAACCTAAGGGACAGTTGGGGAAACACCATATATTTT.

The V call is TRBV2, the J call TRBJ1-5; D not resolved. The CDR3 runs 14 residues. Trimming stripped 3 bases from V and 3 bases from J, with 9 bases between. Germline V gives CDR1 SNHLY, CDR2 FYNNEI. CDR3 protein: CASSDLVNNQPQHF. As DNA, the CDR3 is TGTGCCAGCAGTGATTTAGTCAACAATCAGCCCCAGCATTTT.

The chain uses TRBV12-5 and TRBJ1-5; weak D call: TRBD1 (6 bases). This CDR3 region has 16 residues. V dropped 1 base and J dropped 6 bases, with 16 bases sitting between them. The germline gives CDR1 LGHNT, CDR2 FRNRAP. CDR3 DNA sequence: TGTGCTAGTGGTTTGGCACTCCGGGACATAGGTCAGCCCCAGCATTTT. It translates to CASGLALRDIGQPQHF.

The chain employs TRBV13 and TRBJ2-1; 8 bases line up with TRBD2. Germline CDR1 is PRHDT and CDR2 is FYEKMQ (reference sequence). The CDR3 extends over 15 amino acids. J gave up 1 base and V 1 base, and 0 bases lay outside the gene matches. This CDR3 reads CASSLVAGSYNEQFF. CDR3 coding DNA: TGTGCCAGCAGCTTAGTAGCGGGGTCCTACAATGAGCAGTTCTTC.

The rearrangement uses TRBV6-5 and TRBJ2-5; the match to TRBD1 covers 12 bases. V shed 6 bases and J 4 bases; nucleotides not matched to a gene: 6. This CDR3 comprises 15 residues. The germline V gene encodes CDR1 MNHEY and CDR2 SVGAGI. As DNA, the CDR3 is TGTGCCAGCAGAGGGACAGGGGGCCGGATAGAGACCCAGTACTTC. This encodes CASRGTGGRIETQYF.

The chain has TRBV5-4 and TRBJ1-3; 8 bases are shared with TRBD1. CDR1 is SGHNT, CDR2 YYREEE, per germline (reference sequence). This CDR3 contains 18 residues. V dropped 0 bases and J dropped 0; count of bases not matched to a gene: 8. DNA for the CDR3: TGTGCCAGCAGCTTGGGAGGACAGGGACCGAGCTCTGGAAACACCATATATTTT. The encoded protein is CASSLGGQGPSSGNTIYF.

This clone was detected once. The rearrangement joins TRBV9 to TRBJ1-3, with 7 bases matching TRBD1. This CDR3 comprises 16 residues. In germline, CDR1 is SGDLS, CDR2 YYNGEE. The V and J ends lost 2 bases and 2 bases, in that order; junction bases with no gene match: 7. DNA for the CDR3: TGTGCCAGCAGCGTTCGGGACAGAACCCCTGGAAACACCATATATTTT. It yields the protein CASSVRDRTPGNTIYF.

The chain recombines TRBV7-9 with TRBJ1-1; D call uncertain. Trimming took off 5 bases at V and 8 bases at J, with 9 bases between the two ends. Germline CDR1 is SEHNR and CDR2 is FQNEAQ (reference sequence). The CDR3 covers 11 residues. Here the CDR3 reads CASSPIAEAFF. Written as DNA, the CDR3 is TGTGCCAGCAGCCCGATAGCCGAAGCTTTCTTT.

This rearrangement joins TRBV6-5 to TRBJ2-5; 7 bases are shared with TRBD1. The CDR3 has 15 residues. Losses at the gene ends were 5 bases for V and 0 bases for J; bases not matched to a gene: 6. Germline loops: CDR1 MNHEY, CDR2 SVGAGI. This CDR3 reads CASSPGTEYQETQYF. The CDR3 DNA is TGTGCCAGCAGTCCCGGGACAGAGTACCAAGAGACCCAGTACTTC.

The chain combines TRBV2 with TRBJ1-2; D gene ambiguous. This CDR3 comprises 13 residues. Germline assignment: CDR1 SNHLY and CDR2 FYNNEI. V lost 5 bases and J lost 3, with 10 bases in between. In DNA, the CDR3 is TGTGCCAGCAGTCCCCACAGCTACTATGGCTACACCTTC. Residues: CASSPHSYYGYTF.

The chain recombines TRBV6-5 with TRBJ2-4, with 7 nucleotides matching TRBD1. V shed 6 bases and J 8 bases; nucleotides not matched to a gene: 7. The germline V gene has CDR1 MNHEY and CDR2 SVGAGI. This CDR3 contains 13 residues. The CDR3 nucleotides read TGTGCCAGCAGAACGACAGGGTGGGACATTCAGTACTTC. Protein: CASRTTGWDIQYF.

This clone was observed many times. The chain combines TRBV6-5 with TRBJ1-2, with D unresolved. The CDR3 is made up of 14 amino acids. The V end lost 6 bases, the J end lost 8 bases, and 19 bases lay between the germline ends. Germline CDR1 is MNHEY and CDR2 is SVGAGI. In DNA, the CDR3 is TGTGCCAGCAGCGATACCCGACGGCACGGGGGCTACACCTTC. It is translated as CASSDTRRHGGYTF.

The J gene is TRBJ2-7, the V gene TRBV4-1, with 7 bases fitting TRBD2. CDR3 length: 15 residues. CDR1 is MGHRA and CDR2 is YSYEKL in the germline V gene. V lost 4 bases, J lost 6 bases, and 12 bases stayed unmatched. This CDR3 is CASSPTPHPGGEQYF. DNA of the CDR3: TGCGCCAGCAGCCCCACCCCCCACCCGGGGGGCGAGCAGTACTTC.

V gene TRBV9 combines with J gene TRBJ2-2; 7 positions agree with TRBD1. Trimming at V came to 0 bases and at J to 7 bases, leaving 6 bases not matched to a gene. CDR1 and CDR2 from the germline V gene are SGDLS and YYNGEE. The CDR3 is made up of 15 amino acids. CDR3 nucleotides: TGTGCCAGCAGCGTAGGACAGGGAAGGAGCGGGGAGCTGTTTTTT. It translates to CASSVGQGRSGELFF.

J is TRBJ2-7 and V is TRBV5-6; D is uncertain. The CDR3 contains 13 residues. CDR1 and CDR2 from the germline V gene are SGHDT and YYEEEE. V shed 2 bases and J shed 2 bases, with 8 bases lying between them. In DNA, the CDR3 is TGTGCCAGCAGCTTAACAGCTACCTACGAGCAGTACTTC. Its protein is CASSLTATYEQYF.

The rearrangement links TRBV19 to TRBJ1-1, with unresolved D. Trimming stripped 0 bases from V and 1 base from J, with 6 bases between. CDR1 is LNHDA, CDR2 SQIVND, per germline (reference sequence). The CDR3 is 14 amino acids. Here the CDR3 reads CASSIEAGNTEAFF. The CDR3 DNA reads TGTGCCAGTAGTATAGAGGCAGGGAACACTGAAGCTTTCTTT.

CDR3 loop: CASWAGGLGNQPQHF. CDR3 bases: TGTGCCAGCTGGGCAGGTGGTCTCGGCAATCAGCCCCAGCATTTT. The rearrangement uses TRBV11-3 and TRBJ1-5; D is ambiguous. The CDR3 runs 15 residues. In germline, CDR1 is SGHNT, CDR2 YENEEA. V lost 8 bases and J lost 2, with 16 bases in between. Filled out from reference TRBV11-3 and TRBJ1-5, the complete variable domain reads EAGVVQSPRYKIIEKKQPVAFWCNPISGHNTLYWYLQNLGQGPELLIRYENEEAVDDSQLPKDRFSAERLKGVDSTLKIQPAELGDSAVYLCASWAGGLGNQPQHFGDGTRLSIL.

The chain couples TRBV4-2 to TRBJ2-1; D uncertain. V shed 0 bases and J shed 4 bases, with 16 bases lying between them. CDR3 length equals 17 residues. Germline V gene lookup returns CDR1 LGHNA and CDR2 YNFKEQ. CDR3 bases: TGTGCCAGCAGCCAAGATAACTCGTTTTACGGGTACAATGAGCAGTTCTTC. Its translation: CASSQDNSFYGYNEQFF.

The genes are TRBV6-4 and TRBJ2-2; 8 bases match TRBD2. This CDR3 has 14 residues. The trim removed 5 bases at V and 1 base at J, leaving 0 bases unmatched. Per the germline V gene, CDR1 is MRHNA and CDR2 is SNTAGT. The CDR3 DNA reads as TGTGCCAGCAGTCTAGCGGGGAACACCGGGGAGCTGTTTTTT. Protein product: CASSLAGNTGELFF.

The CDR3 DNA sequence: TGTGCCAGCAGTAACGACAGGGATCAGCCCCAGCATTTT. Its protein is CASSNDRDQPQHF. This chain connects TRBV6-2 or TRBV6-3 to TRBJ1-5, with 7 bases aligning to TRBD1. This CDR3 has 13 residues. The trim removed 5 bases at V and 5 bases at J, leaving 3 bases unmatched. Germline V gives CDR1 MNHEY, CDR2 SVGEGT.

The chain is built from TRBV4-1 and TRBJ1-3; D possibly corresponds to TRBD1 (6 bases). The CDR3 is 17 residues long. V was cut by 1 base and J by 4 bases, with 17 bases left in between. The V gene's germline CDR1 is MGHRA and CDR2 YSYEKL. CDR3 sequence reads: CASSQGPQGIRGNTIYF. CDR3 sequence (DNA): TGCGCCAGCAGCCAAGGCCCACAGGGAATAAGAGGAAACACCATATATTTT.

This chain joins TRBV7-9 and TRBJ2-1; 8 nucleotides line up with TRBD2. J lost 12 bases, V lost 3 bases, and 10 bases had no gene match. CDR3 length equals 14 residues. Germline CDR1 reads SEHNR; CDR2 reads FQNEAQ (reference sequence). In DNA form, the CDR3 reads TGTGCCAGCAGCTTGTCCAGGCGGGGGGATAGGCAGTTCTTC. This codes for CASSLSRRGDRQFF.

The chain employs TRBV6-5 and TRBJ2-1; a possible D gene is TRBD2 (5 bases). V was cut by 2 bases and J by 3 bases, with 8 bases left in between. This CDR3 has 14 amino acids. Germline loops: CDR1 MNHEY, CDR2 SVGAGI. The CDR3 spells CASSYRGGYNEQFF. CDR3 in DNA: TGTGCCAGCAGTTACAGAGGAGGCTACAATGAGCAGTTCTTC.

J is TRBJ1-6 and V is TRBV2, with D hard to call. V dropped 3 bases and J dropped 9 bases, with 12 bases sitting between them. The CDR3 has 14 amino acids. In germline, CDR1 is SNHLY, CDR2 FYNNEI. The CDR3 nucleotides read TGTGCCAGCAGTGAGGCGGGGTGGGGTTCACCCCTCCACTTT. Its translation is CASSEAGWGSPLHF.

A few counts support this clone. The chain employs TRBV28 and TRBJ2-3; TRBD2 matches at 7 bases. Germline V CDR1 and CDR2: MDHEN, SYDVKM. Germline trimming cut 5 bases from V and 3 bases from J; bases unmatched to any gene: 8. This CDR3 contains 15 residues. The CDR3: CASSPPGLKTDTQYF. In nucleotides, the CDR3 is TGTGCCAGCAGTCCACCGGGACTAAAGACAGATACGCAGTATTTT.

This sequence joins TRBV6-1 and TRBJ2-2; 10 positions agree with TRBD1. V lost 3 bases, J lost 8 bases, and 9 bases stayed unmatched. The CDR3 covers 16 residues. In germline, CDR1 is MNHNS, CDR2 SASEGT. CDR3 in amino acids: CASSDFLDRGVGELFF. The DNA of the CDR3 is TGTGCCAGCAGTGATTTCCTGGACAGGGGGGTTGGGGAGCTGTTTTTT.